Listed here are 25 T cell receptor beta chains from one sample, sequenced in a study of blood T cell repertoires in COVID-19. Generated by immunoSEQ multiplex PCR, the TCRdb table keeps only in-frame clones and is missing some. The table has tens of thousands of clones, roughly 87% seen once. Source material: peripheral blood. The receptors were sampled from a man between 60 and 75 years old with COVID-19, enrolled during active disease.

The V and J genes are TRBV4-1 and TRBJ2-7; 8 bases align to TRBD2. CDR1 and CDR2 from the germline V gene are MGHRA and YSYEKL. Unmatched junction bases numbered 10, after V lost 4 bases and J lost 2 bases. This CDR3 has 16 amino acids. The CDR3 region is CASSLVDSGAAYEQYF. The CDR3 DNA is TGCGCCAGCAGCCTTGTTGATAGCGGGGCAGCCTACGAGCAGTACTTC.

This clone has a single count. The rearrangement links TRBV11-3 to TRBJ2-2; 10 bases align to TRBD2. The length of the CDR3 is 16 residues. Germline values: CDR1 SGHNT, CDR2 YENEEA. V shed 5 bases and J 5 bases; nucleotides not matched to a gene: 8. This CDR3 is CASSPRASGRTGELFF. The CDR3 nucleotides read TGTGCCAGCAGCCCTAGAGCTAGCGGGAGAACCGGGGAGCTGTTTTTT.

This chain joins TRBV4-1 and TRBJ1-2; 9 bases match TRBD1. Germline V gene data show CDR1 as MGHRA and CDR2 as YSYEKL. The V and J ends lost 3 bases and 4 bases, in that order; junction bases with no gene match: 9. The CDR3 is 16 residues long. This CDR3 reads CASSQQPGQGGYGYTF. The CDR3 DNA sequence: TGCGCCAGCAGCCAGCAACCGGGACAGGGAGGCTATGGCTACACCTTC.

This rearrangement joins TRBV7-6 to TRBJ1-5, with D tentatively TRBD1 (6 bases). There are 15 residues in the CDR3. CDR1 is SGHVS, CDR2 FNYEAQ, per germline. The V gene lost 1 base and the J gene lost 0 bases, with 7 bases spanning the gap. The CDR3 coding sequence is TGTGCCAGCAGCTTAGGCAGGGGTAGCAATCAGCCCCAGCATTTT. Translation: CASSLGRGSNQPQHF.

The chain combines TRBV5-5 with TRBJ1-1; 7 nucleotides align to TRBD1. Germline trimming cut 2 bases from V and 0 bases from J; bases unmatched to any gene: 7. CDR1 is SGHKS, CDR2 YYEKEE, per germline (reference sequence). This CDR3 is built from 16 residues. The CDR3 loop reads CASSFMTGTMNTEAFF. The CDR3 nucleotides are TGTGCCAGCAGCTTCATGACAGGGACCATGAACACTGAAGCTTTCTTT.

In DNA, the CDR3 is TGCGCCAGCAGCTTGAACGACGGGGGCTATGGCTACACCTTC. Amino acid sequence: CASSLNDGGYGYTF. V usage is TRBV5-1 and J usage is TRBJ1-2; D is perhaps TRBD1 (5 bases). Per the germline V gene, CDR1 is SGHRS and CDR2 is YFSETQ. The CDR3 runs to 14 residues. V was pared by 1 base and J by 4 bases, with 11 bases between.

The chain uses TRBV6-1 and TRBJ1-5, with TRBD1 matching 7 bases. With V trimmed by 4 bases and J by 2 bases, 8 bases remained unmatched. This CDR3 is 16 amino acids long. Germline V gene data show CDR1 as MNHNS and CDR2 as SASEGT. Here the CDR3 DNA reads TGTGCCAGCAGTGCGCGCCAGGGGGATGGCAATCAGCCCCAGCATTTT. It specifies CASSARQGDGNQPQHF.

The chain has TRBV3-1 (or the pseudogene TRBV3-2) and TRBJ1-1; tentative D call: TRBD1 (5 bases). CDR1 LGHDT and CDR2 YNNKEL come from the germline V gene (reference sequence). The CDR3 sequence is 16 residues long. Deletions cut 0 bases from V and 1 base from J, with 12 bases between. The DNA for the CDR3 is TGTGCCAGCAGCCAAGATCTTCCAGGGTCGAACACTGAAGCTTTCTTT. It is translated as CASSQDLPGSNTEAFF.

The V call is TRBV21-1, the J call TRBJ2-7; the table calls TRBD1, which could not be checked here. TRBV21-1 is a pseudogene segment. CDR3 length: 14 residues. The CDR3 reads CASSKDAQPWEQYF. The CDR3 DNA reads as TGTGCCAGCAGCAAAGACGCACAACCCTGGGAGCAGTACTTC.

The chain is built from TRBV5-1 and TRBJ1-5; tentatively, D is TRBD1 (5 bases). Per the germline V gene, CDR1 is SGHRS and CDR2 is YFSETQ. V lost 2 bases and J lost 6, with 12 bases in between. The CDR3 totals 14 residues. This CDR3 is CASSFGGVGQPQHF. The CDR3 nucleotides read TGCGCCAGCAGCTTTGGGGGGGTAGGTCAGCCCCAGCATTTT.

This chain joins TRBV2 and TRBJ1-6; D call uncertain. CDR1 and CDR2 from the germline V gene are SNHLY and FYNNEI. CDR3 length: 14 amino acids. Trimming removed 4 bases from V and 4 bases from J, with 8 bases in between. The CDR3 protein is CASSGEDYNSPLHF. The CDR3, as DNA: TGTGCCAGCAGTGGAGAAGATTATAATTCACCCCTCCACTTT.

This clone has just a few counts. This chain connects TRBV4-1 to TRBJ2-7, with TRBD1 identical over 11 bases. Unmatched junction bases numbered 7, after V lost 4 bases and J lost 5 bases. Germline assignment: CDR1 MGHRA and CDR2 YSYEKL. This CDR3 is built from 15 residues. The CDR3 DNA reads TGCGCCAGCAGCCCGGACAGGGGGCGCGTCCACGAGCAGTACTTC. This sequence encodes CASSPDRGRVHEQYF.

This clone has a single count. The V and J genes are TRBV24-1 and TRBJ1-4; 12 nucleotides match TRBD1. This CDR3 contains 15 residues. The V gene end was trimmed by 10 bases and the J gene end by 7 bases; junction bases not matched to a gene: 9. CDR1 and CDR2 (germline): KGHDR, SFDVKD. CDR3 nucleotides: TGTGCCACTAAGGGGGACAGGGGGCGAGGTGAAAAACTGTTTTTT. Translation gives CATKGDRGRGEKLFF.

This clone has only one observation. This chain joins TRBV19 and TRBJ2-1; TRBD2 is a possible D gene (6 bases). This CDR3 has 12 amino acids. In germline, CDR1 is LNHDA, CDR2 SQIVND (reference sequence). Trimming cost V 4 bases and J 6 bases, with 7 bases left between them. CDR3: CASSRTTNEQFF. In DNA form, the CDR3 reads TGTGCCAGTAGTAGGACTACCAATGAGCAGTTCTTC.

This clone was observed a handful of times. This rearrangement joins TRBV2 to TRBJ2-2, with TRBD2 as a possible D gene (6 bases). Looked up from germline, CDR1 is SNHLY and CDR2 is FYNNEI. This CDR3 comprises 15 residues. V was trimmed by 6 bases and J by 2 bases, leaving 13 bases between them. The CDR3 DNA is TGTGCCAGCAGGGCGGGAAGCGTAAACACCGGGGAGCTGTTTTTT. Translating it yields CASRAGSVNTGELFF.

The rearrangement links TRBV5-5 to TRBJ1-1, with TRBD1 as a possible D gene (5 bases). Trimming took 3 bases from V and 5 from J, leaving 17 bases between them. Germline V gene sequence: CDR1 SGHKS, CDR2 YYEKEE (reference sequence). CDR3 size: 15 residues. CDR3 in amino acids: CASSWATGRVTEAFF. CDR3 DNA: TGTGCCAGCAGCTGGGCTACAGGACGTGTGACTGAAGCTTTCTTT. Together with reference TRBV5-5 and TRBJ1-1, the CDR3 gives the full variable domain: DAGVTQSPTHLIKTRGQQVTLRCSPISGHKSVSWYQQVLGQGPQFIFQYYEKEERGRGNFPDRFSARQFPNYSSELNVNALLLGDSALYLCASSWATGRVTEAFFGQGTRLTVV.

The chain employs TRBV7-9 and TRBJ1-1; D unresolved. From germline, CDR1 is SEHNR and CDR2 FQNEAQ (reference sequence). V was shortened by 5 bases and J by 7 bases, with 8 bases between the two germline ends. This CDR3 has 11 residues. The CDR3 protein is CASSPLYEAFF. The CDR3 coding sequence is TGTGCCAGCAGCCCCCTGTATGAAGCTTTCTTT.

In nucleotides, the CDR3 is TGTGCCAGCTCACCAAGAGGTCCGCCAGGGGATACGCAGTATTTT. Translation: CASSPRGPPGDTQYF. J is TRBJ2-3 and V is TRBV18; possible D gene TRBD1, 5 bases. The CDR3 extends over 15 amino acids. Between the trimmed V and J ends, which lost 2 bases and 6 bases, there was a span of 15 bases. Germline loops: CDR1 KGHSH, CDR2 LQKENI.

J is TRBJ2-5 and V is TRBV28; perhaps TRBD2 as D (6 bases). Germline V gene sequence: CDR1 MDHEN, CDR2 SYDVKM. The CDR3 has 14 amino acids. With 6 bases removed from V and 4 bases from J, the gap between germline ends came to 15 bases. The CDR3 DNA sequence: TGTGCCAGCAGATCGTCGGGAGATGGAGAGACCCAGTACTTC. It yields the protein CASRSSGDGETQYF.

The chain joins TRBV7-3 to TRBJ2-3; a possible D gene is TRBD2 (5 bases). Germline assignment: CDR1 SGHTA and CDR2 FQGTGA. The V end lost 5 bases, the J end lost 3 bases, and 12 bases lay between the germline ends. The CDR3 is 14 amino acids. CDR3 in amino acids: CASSPTDSTDTQYF. The CDR3 DNA reads TGTGCCAGCAGCCCCACGGACTCGACAGATACGCAGTATTTT.

The V gene is TRBV30, the J gene TRBJ2-7; 10 bases agree with TRBD2. Germline CDR1 GTSNPN, CDR2 SVGIG (reference sequence). CDR3 length equals 13 residues. The V and J ends lost 1 base and 4 bases, in that order; junction bases with no gene match: 1. CDR3 DNA sequence: TGTGCCTGGAGTGCTAGCGGGAGATACGAGCAGTACTTC. It is translated as CAWSASGRYEQYF.

The sample holds a few counts of this clone. V and J are TRBV7-2 and TRBJ2-7; TRBD2 might be the D (5 bases). In germline, CDR1 is SGHTA, CDR2 FQGNSA. The CDR3 is 15 residues long. The V and J ends lost 5 bases and 0 bases respectively, with 14 bases between them. This CDR3 reads CASSDSSRYSYEQYF. CDR3 coding DNA: TGTGCCAGCAGCGACTCTAGCCGATACTCCTACGAGCAGTACTTC.

This chain connects TRBV25-1 to TRBJ2-1; perhaps TRBD2 as D (6 bases). The V end lost 3 bases, the J end lost 7 bases, and 16 bases lay between the germline ends. The CDR3 consists of 15 residues. CDR1 is MGHDK and CDR2 is SYGVNS in the germline V gene. Written as DNA, the CDR3 is TGTGCCAGCAGTGATTCCCGGGACTTCCTAAATGAGCAGTTCTTC. This sequence encodes CASSDSRDFLNEQFF.

J is TRBJ1-1 and V is TRBV5-1, with D possibly TRBD1 on 6 matching bases. The CDR3 has 14 amino acids. Trimming stripped 3 bases from V and 4 bases from J, with 13 bases between. Germline V gene lookup returns CDR1 SGHRS and CDR2 YFSETQ. The CDR3 reads CASSSGGSPTEAFF. CDR3 in DNA: TGCGCCAGCAGCTCGGGGGGCTCTCCCACTGAAGCTTTCTTT.

The V call is TRBV19, the J call TRBJ1-1; D unresolved. Germline CDR1 reads LNHDA; CDR2 reads SQIVND (reference sequence). The CDR3 has 14 residues. With 5 bases removed from V and 2 bases from J, the gap between germline ends came to 12 bases. The CDR3 loop reads CASSPGEINTEAFF. For the CDR3, the DNA is TGTGCCAGTAGTCCAGGTGAAATTAACACTGAAGCTTTCTTT.